These T cell receptor beta chains were read from a single sample in a study of blood T cell repertoires in COVID-19. Only in-frame clones appear in the TCRdb table, and some are missing; sequencing was by immunoSEQ multiplex PCR. The sample includes nearly 350,000 clones, about nine tenths seen only once; the top ten take just under 6.5%. Input material: peripheral blood. The receptors stem from a woman in her 50s with COVID-19, enrolled during active disease. CDR3s include the opening cysteine and the closing phenylalanine or tryptophan. A D gene is named only where the DNA matches it firmly. Size tells how often a clone was seen (once, few, many) or the class of an expanded clone, and some rows leave it out.

TGTGCCAGCAGCGTATGGGCAGAGAACACTGAAGCTTTCTTT | CASSVWAENTEAFF | TRBJ1-1 | - | - | TRBV9
TGTGCCAGCAGCGCCTTGTCCGGGACATCTTATGGCTACACCTTC | CASSALSGTSYGYTF | TRBJ1-2 | - | - | TRBV9
TGTGCCAGTAGTCCCCCGGGTCGAGGTTTATCTGGAAACACCATATATTTT | CASSPPGRGLSGNTIYF | TRBJ1-3 | - | - | TRBV19
TGTGCCAGCAGTGGACTAGCGGGAGCAGATACGCAGTATTTT | CASSGLAGADTQYF | TRBJ2-3 | - | TRBD2 | TRBV3-1/TRBV3-2
TGTGCCAGCAGTGACCTAGCGGGAGGGAGCACAGATACGCAGTATTTT | CASSDLAGGSTDTQYF | TRBJ2-3 | - | TRBD2 | TRBV6-1
TGTGCCAGCAGCCTAACAGGGGGCCGTCAGCCCCAGCATTTT | CASSLTGGRQPQHF | TRBJ1-5 | - | TRBD1 | TRBV7-9
TGTGCCAGCTCACCGAGGGGAGGGCTCGAGCAGTACTTC | CASSPRGGLEQYF | TRBJ2-7 | - | TRBD2 | TRBV18
TGTGCCACCACCCCGCTAGGGAGGGGTTCTGGAAACACCATATATTTT | CATTPLGRGSGNTIYF | TRBJ1-3 | - | - | TRBV19
TGTGCCAGCAGCCAGGTGTCTCCCTACGAGCAGTACTTC | CASSQVSPYEQYF | TRBJ2-7 | - | - | TRBV7-2
TGTGCCAGCAGCTTGGGACTAGTCAATGAGCAGTTCTTC | CASSLGLVNEQFF | TRBJ2-1 | - | TRBD2 | TRBV11-2
TGCAGCGTTAAAGCAGGGGGCAGGGGCACTGAAGCTTTCTTT | CSVKAGGRGTEAFF | TRBJ1-1 | - | TRBD1 | TRBV29-1
TGTGCCAGCAGTTTAGAGGGGGTGGCTACTGGGGCCAACGTCCTGACTTTC | CASSLEGVATGANVLTF | TRBJ2-6 | - | - | TRBV27
TGTGCCAGCAGCGCTCAGGGGGCCTACGAGCAGTACTTC | CASSAQGAYEQYF | TRBJ2-7 | medium-sized | TRBD1 | TRBV9
TGTGCCAGCAAGACAGGCACAGATACGCAGTATTTT | CASKTGTDTQYF | TRBJ2-3 | - | - | TRBV6-6
TGCGCCAGCAGTCGACAGAGGAACACTGAAGCTTTCTTT | CASSRQRNTEAFF | TRBJ1-1 | - | - | TRBV10-1
TGTGCCATCAGTCGGACGGGACAGGTCTACAATGAGCAGTTCTTC | CAISRTGQVYNEQFF | TRBJ2-1 | - | TRBD1 | TRBV10-3
TGCGCCAGCAGCCCCCACAGGGGCCAAACCTACAATGAGCAGTTCTTC | CASSPHRGQTYNEQFF | TRBJ2-1 | - | TRBD1 | TRBV4-3
TGTGCTAGCGCCGGGAGTATTTCTGGGGCCAACGTCCTGACTTTC | CASAGSISGANVLTF | TRBJ2-6 | - | - | TRBV7-7
TGTGCCAGCTCCGACAGGGGTATCCCCCAAGAGACCCAGTACTTC | CASSDRGIPQETQYF | TRBJ2-5 | - | TRBD1 | TRBV18
TGTGCCAGCAGGAGCAGGGGATCAGACTCCTACAATGAGCAGTTCTTC | CASRSRGSDSYNEQFF | TRBJ2-1 | - | - | TRBV27
TGTGCCTATACAGGGGGCCAAGCCACAGATACGCAGTATTTT | CAYTGGQATDTQYF | TRBJ2-3 | - | TRBD1 | TRBV30
TGTGCCAGCAGTGGACTAGCGGGGGGGGAGCTGTTTTTT | CASSGLAGGELFF | TRBJ2-2 | few | TRBD2 | TRBV2
TGTGCCAGTACCGCGGGAGGGCCCTACAATGAGCAGTTCTTC | CASTAGGPYNEQFF | TRBJ2-1 | - | TRBD2 | TRBV19
TGCGCCAGCAGTCAATTCCCCGGCGGGGAGCTGTTTTTT | CASSQFPGGELFF | TRBJ2-2 | once | - | TRBV23-1
TGCGCCAGCAGCCCGACAGGAGTGGGCGGGGAGCTGTTTTTT | CASSPTGVGGELFF | TRBJ2-2 | few | - | TRBV4-1
TGTGCCAGCAGTGCAGGGGATGTGAACACTGAAGCTTTCTTT | CASSAGDVNTEAFF | TRBJ1-1 | - | - | TRBV2
TGTGCCAGTACCACAACCGGGACAGGGAGGGAGACCCAGTACTTC | CASTTTGTGRETQYF | TRBJ2-5 | - | TRBD1 | TRBV19
TGTGCCACTTCGGACAGCAGCTCCTACGAGCAGTACTTC | CATSDSSSYEQYF | TRBJ2-7 | - | - | TRBV12-3/TRBV12-4
TGTGCCTGGTGCAGGGGGAAGGGGTACGAGCAGTACTTC | CAWCRGKGYEQYF | TRBJ2-7 | - | TRBD1 | TRBV30
TGTGCCAGCAGCCAAGGAACAGGGCGGTATGGCTACACCTTC | CASSQGTGRYGYTF | TRBJ1-2 | - | - | TRBV3-1/TRBV3-2
TGTGCCACCAGCAGAGAGGACAGGACAGTCCATGGCTACACCTTC | CATSREDRTVHGYTF | TRBJ1-2 | - | TRBD1 | TRBV15
TGTGCCAGTAGTTTACAACAGGGGGCACACTATGGCTACACCTTC | CASSLQQGAHYGYTF | TRBJ1-2 | - | TRBD1 | TRBV19
TGTGCCAGCAGCCAAACAGGGGGAAGGTATGGCTACACCTTC | CASSQTGGRYGYTF | TRBJ1-2 | - | TRBD1 | TRBV5-6
TGTGCCAGCAGCTGGACTAGCGGGGGCACAGATACGCAGTATTTT | CASSWTSGGTDTQYF | TRBJ2-3 | - | TRBD2 | TRBV5-4
TGTGCCAGCAGTATAGCGGGGGCCTCCTACGAGCAGTACTTC | CASSIAGASYEQYF | TRBJ2-7 | once | TRBD2 | TRBV6-2/TRBV6-3
TGTGCCAGCAGCTTACAGGGTGAAGAGACCCAGTACTTC | CASSLQGEETQYF | TRBJ2-5 | - | - | TRBV7-2
TGTGCCAGCAGCTTTTTGGGTGGGGCCCAAGAGACCCAGTACTTC | CASSFLGGAQETQYF | TRBJ2-5 | - | - | TRBV11-2
TGTGCCAGCTCACCGGGGCAGGCCACTGAAGCTTTCTTT | CASSPGQATEAFF | TRBJ1-1 | - | - | TRBV18
TGTGCCAGCAGCCAAGGCCAAGTCCTATCCCGGGAGCAGTACTTC | CASSQGQVLSREQYF | TRBJ2-7 | once | - | TRBV14
TGCGCCAGCAGCCCCGGGACAGTGCTTCGGGATGAGCAGTTCTTC | CASSPGTVLRDEQFF | TRBJ2-1 | few | TRBD1 | TRBV5-1
TGTGCCAGCAGCTCCACGGGGGCCGGGGAGCTGTTTTTT | CASSSTGAGELFF | TRBJ2-2 | - | - | TRBV7-2
TGTGCCACCGCGGGAAGGGCGAGCTCCTATAATTCACCCCTCCACTTT | CATAGRASSYNSPLHF | TRBJ1-6 | - | - | TRBV7-2
TGTGCCAGCAGCTCAATCTTTACAGGGAATAATGAGCAGTTCTTC | CASSSIFTGNNEQFF | TRBJ2-1 | - | - | TRBV7-8
TGTGCCAGCAGCCACAACTGGGAGACTATGAACACTGAAGCTTTCTTT | CASSHNWETMNTEAFF | TRBJ1-1 | - | - | TRBV4-2
TGTGCCAGCAGCCGCCATCACAGACTAGCGGGTACCCCTTACGAGCAGTACTTC | CASSRHHRLAGTPYEQYF | TRBJ2-7 | - | TRBD2 | TRBV11-3
TGCGCCAGCAGCCGGGGACAGGGTCTCGGCTACACCTTC | CASSRGQGLGYTF | TRBJ1-2 | - | TRBD1 | TRBV5-1
TGCGCCAGCAGCCCCACGAGCACCGGGGAGCTGTTTTTT | CASSPTSTGELFF | TRBJ2-2 | - | - | TRBV5-1
TGTGCCAGCAGTTTCCTCCGGGGGGGAACGGTTACGCAGTATTTT | CASSFLRGGTVTQYF | TRBJ2-3 | - | TRBD2 | TRBV27
TGTGCCAGCGACTACAGGGGCGGCAATCAGCCCCAGCATTTT | CASDYRGGNQPQHF | TRBJ1-5 | - | TRBD1 | TRBV19
TGTGCCAGCAGCCTCTCCCGACAGGGAGGAAAACTGTTTTTT | CASSLSRQGGKLFF | TRBJ1-4 | - | TRBD1 | TRBV7-2
TGTGCCAGCAGCCAGGATATCGGGACAGGTAAAGATACGCAGTATTTT | CASSQDIGTGKDTQYF | TRBJ2-3 | - | TRBD1 | TRBV3-1/TRBV3-2
TGTGCCACCAGTGATTTGAGGGGGACAGGGATGCGGACTGAAGCTTTCTTT | CATSDLRGTGMRTEAFF | TRBJ1-1 | - | TRBD1 | TRBV24-1
TGTGCCAGCAGTTTCGCGGGAGGGACCTACGAGCAGTACTTC | CASSFAGGTYEQYF | TRBJ2-7 | - | TRBD2 | TRBV27
TGTGCAAGTCGCTTAGTAGGGTCGGGACTAGCCAATCAGCCCCAGCATTTT | CASRLVGSGLANQPQHF | TRBJ1-5 | - | - | TRBV12-2
TGTGCCAGCAGTGAATTCGGGGGACGGACTGAAGCTTTCTTT | CASSEFGGRTEAFF | TRBJ1-1 | - | - | TRBV25-1